This is a list of T cell receptor beta chains from one sample in a study of control samples from healthy donors and cancer patients. This table comes from immunoSEQ multiplex PCR, and its TCRdb copy is limited to in-frame clones, with some not included. The sample lists fewer than 90,000 clones, roughly 84% occurring once. Material for sequencing was blood. All receptors come from a woman between 50 and 59 years old in good health. CDR3s include the opening cysteine and the closing phenylalanine or tryptophan. Fields, in order: V gene, clone size, D gene, J gene, CDR3 DNA, CDR3 protein. D genes are given only for firm matches. Size is stated for part of the rows, as once, few or many counts, or as a class when the clone is expanded.

v_gene: TRBV20-1; abundance: -; d_gene: -; j_gene: TRBJ2-1; CDR3nt: TGCAGTGCTAGTCGGAGCTACAATGAGCAGTTCTTC; CDR3aa: CSASRSYNEQFF
v_gene: TRBV10-2; abundance: -; d_gene: -; j_gene: TRBJ1-1; CDR3nt: TGCGCCAGCAGTGGTTCGAATTCTGAAGCTTTCTTT; CDR3aa: CASSGSNSEAFF
v_gene: TRBV27; abundance: -; d_gene: TRBD1; j_gene: TRBJ1-6; CDR3nt: TGTGCCAGCAGGACAGGGGTCATTTCACCCCTCCACTTT; CDR3aa: CASRTGVISPLHF
v_gene: TRBV30; abundance: -; d_gene: -; j_gene: TRBJ1-4; CDR3nt: TGTGCCTGGAGTAGAGGGAACTTCGGAGAAAAACTGTTTTTT; CDR3aa: CAWSRGNFGEKLFF
v_gene: TRBV19; abundance: -; d_gene: -; j_gene: TRBJ1-4; CDR3nt: TGTGCCAGTAAGACTCTGGGTGCAACTAATGAAAAACTGTTTTTT; CDR3aa: CASKTLGATNEKLFF
v_gene: TRBV7-9; abundance: -; d_gene: -; j_gene: TRBJ1-2; CDR3nt: TGTGCCAGCAGCCCTCGGGGAGGGGCAAGAAGGGGACTAAGGGGCTACACCTTC; CDR3aa: CASSPRGGARRGLRGYTF
v_gene: TRBV9; abundance: -; d_gene: -; j_gene: TRBJ1-1; CDR3nt: TGTGCCAGCAGCCCGGGACCTCGAAACACTGAAGCTTTCTTT; CDR3aa: CASSPGPRNTEAFF
v_gene: TRBV5-1; abundance: -; d_gene: -; j_gene: TRBJ1-2; CDR3nt: TGCGCCAGCAGCTTGGCTACTCCCGATAGCTACACCTTC; CDR3aa: CASSLATPDSYTF
v_gene: TRBV4-2; abundance: -; d_gene: -; j_gene: TRBJ2-2; CDR3nt: TGTGCCAGCAGCCAAAGTAGGGTTGTCGGGGAGCTGTTTTTT; CDR3aa: CASSQSRVVGELFF
v_gene: TRBV15; abundance: -; d_gene: -; j_gene: TRBJ2-4; CDR3nt: TGTGCCACCAGCAGCTCACTACAGGTTCGGGCCAAAAACATTCAGTACTTC; CDR3aa: CATSSSLQVRAKNIQYF
v_gene: TRBV2; abundance: few; d_gene: -; j_gene: TRBJ2-2; CDR3nt: TGTGCCAGCAGTAGGGGGTGGGAGCTGTTTTTT; CDR3aa: CASSRGWELFF
v_gene: TRBV7-9; abundance: -; d_gene: -; j_gene: TRBJ2-7; CDR3nt: TGTGCCAGCAAATCGGGACTTGGAGCCTACGAGCAGTACTTC; CDR3aa: CASKSGLGAYEQYF
v_gene: TRBV5-1; abundance: -; d_gene: -; j_gene: TRBJ1-1; CDR3nt: TGCGCCAGCAGCTTGAATCCGAACACTGAAGCTTTCTTT; CDR3aa: CASSLNPNTEAFF
v_gene: TRBV5-6; abundance: -; d_gene: -; j_gene: TRBJ2-3; CDR3nt: TGTGCCAGCAGCTTGCAGGTCACAGATACGCAGTATTTT; CDR3aa: CASSLQVTDTQYF
v_gene: TRBV30; abundance: few; d_gene: TRBD1; j_gene: TRBJ1-2; CDR3nt: TGTGCCTGGAAGTCCCGGGACAGGAGCTATGGCTACACCTTC; CDR3aa: CAWKSRDRSYGYTF
v_gene: TRBV21-1; abundance: -; d_gene: -; j_gene: TRBJ2-7; CDR3nt: TGTGCCAGCAGCAAAATGGGGGCGGGGAGCCGGTGTGCTTACGAGCAGTACTTC; CDR3aa: CASSKMGAGSRCAYEQYF
v_gene: TRBV5-8; abundance: -; d_gene: -; j_gene: TRBJ2-1; CDR3nt: TGTGCCAGCAGCTTGGGGCTCCTGACCGAGCCCCATGAGCAGTTCTTC; CDR3aa: CASSLGLLTEPHEQFF
v_gene: TRBV6-6; abundance: once; d_gene: -; j_gene: TRBJ2-3; CDR3nt: TGTGCCAGCAGTTATGAGCGGGCTCGCACAGATACGCAGTATTTT; CDR3aa: CASSYERARTDTQYF
v_gene: TRBV10-1; abundance: -; d_gene: -; j_gene: TRBJ1-1; CDR3nt: TGCGCCAGCAGTTGGGGGGCTAGCACTGAAGCTTTCTTT; CDR3aa: CASSWGASTEAFF
v_gene: TRBV3-1/TRBV3-2; abundance: -; d_gene: -; j_gene: TRBJ2-2; CDR3nt: TGTGCCAGCAGCCATGCCCCGGGGACCGGAGCGAACACCGGGGAGCTGTTTTTT; CDR3aa: CASSHAPGTGANTGELFF
v_gene: TRBV7-9; abundance: -; d_gene: -; j_gene: TRBJ1-1; CDR3nt: TGTGCCAGCAGCTTACTGAACACTGAAGCTTTCTTT; CDR3aa: CASSLLNTEAFF
v_gene: TRBV13; abundance: -; d_gene: -; j_gene: TRBJ1-2; CDR3nt: TGTGCCAGCAGCTTCGGGCAGGACTATGGCTACACCTTC; CDR3aa: CASSFGQDYGYTF
v_gene: TRBV29-1; abundance: once; d_gene: -; j_gene: TRBJ2-1; CDR3nt: TGCAGCGTTGGCGCCTACAATGAGCAGTTCTTC; CDR3aa: CSVGAYNEQFF
v_gene: TRBV30; abundance: -; d_gene: -; j_gene: TRBJ2-6; CDR3nt: TGTGCCTGGAGTTCGGGTGAGGTCTCTGGGGCCAACGTCCTGACTTTC; CDR3aa: CAWSSGEVSGANVLTF
v_gene: TRBV5-1; abundance: -; d_gene: -; j_gene: TRBJ1-1; CDR3nt: TGCGCCAGCAGCTCCTGGGACGGAAGATCCACTGAAGCTTTCTTT; CDR3aa: CASSSWDGRSTEAFF
v_gene: TRBV24-1; abundance: -; d_gene: -; j_gene: TRBJ2-4; CDR3nt: TGTGCCACCCCGGGTCACCACCACCCTACTTTTTTAGCCAAAAACATTCAGTACTTC; CDR3aa: CATPGHHHPTFLAKNIQYF